The clone carrying this T cell receptor (beta chain) was found many times. Antigen specificity is unknown. CDR1 and CDR2 from the germline V gene are SGHAT and FQNNGV. V was cut by 4 bases and J by 0 bases, with 18 bases left in between. This CDR3 region has 17 residues. The time point was: newly diagnosed GD, antithyroid drugs for less than 3 months. With RNA extracted from PBMCs as input, the TCR library was made. Sequencing libraries for TCR beta were prepared with iRepertoire HTBI primers and Arm-PCR of CDR3 regions. TCRdb reanalysed the multiplex PCR reads using MiXCR and keeps one entry per CDR3 protein. The repertoire consists of approximately 350,000 distinct CDR3 sequences, with roughly 10% occurring once and the leading ten covering approximately 20%. The entry originates in a study of regulatory T cells in long-lasting Graves disease. Findings of the study overall: Among the persistent patients, some 2,900 public clonotypes were shared, more than the approximately 1,000 shared among new patients.

These same data were also listed under a study on T cells in Graves' hyperthyroidism and ophthalmopathy. As that report states: First-round RT-PCR of the TCR CDR3 relied on the HTBI primer set. From stable hyperthyroidism, ophthalmopathy was set apart by a 13 V-J model.

The chain joins TRBV11-2 to TRBJ2-5, with D possibly TRBD1 on 6 matching bases. The receptor comes from a woman in her late teens or twenties with Graves disease. The sample in question was peripheral blood mononuclear cells (PBMCs), obtained at new diagnosis, from a patient treated with antithyroid drugs. The CDR3 nucleotides read TGTGCCAGCAGCTGGCATCTACGACAGGAGTACCAAGAGACCCAGTACTTC. Its translation: CASSWHLRQEYQETQYF.